This entry concerns a single T cell receptor (beta chain). RNA was extracted with the RNeasy kit, and a quantity of 0.5 to 1 ug was reverse transcribed using random hexamers. The CDR3 of TCR beta was amplified by immunoSEQ multiplex PCR across 54 Vbeta and 13 Jbeta. MiXCR was run by TCRdb on the immunoSEQ multiplex PCR reads, yielding one entry per CDR3 protein. The data contain approximately 200,000 distinct CDR3 sequences, around 95% of them singletons. The source of the sample is a study of CD8 T cells in Susac syndrome. TCR beta sequences were obtained from blood CD8+ and CD4+ T cells. Both CD4+ and CD8+ T cells were negatively isolated, and TEMRA cells underwent FACS enrichment. Sequencing was done on a sample of CD4+ T cells from PBMCs. The sequence came from a human donor with multiple sclerosis.

The CDR3 DNA reads as TGCGCCAGCAGCCAAGAATTAGTACAGGGATACTACAATGAGCAGTTCTTC. The encoded protein is CASSQELVQGYYNEQFF. The chain has TRBV4-3 and TRBJ2-1; possibly TRBD1 for D (6 bases). The CDR3 has 17 amino acids. Germline loops: CDR1 LGHNA, CDR2 YSLEER. Trimming removed 0 bases at V and 3 bases at J, with 15 bases between.